This record looks at one T cell receptor (beta chain) sequence and its context. This CDR3 spans 16 amino acids. Germline trimming cut 6 bases from V and 10 bases from J; bases unmatched to any gene: 13. The germline V gene has CDR1 LGHDT and CDR2 YNNKEL (reference sequence). This entry is derived from a study of T cell responses to AZD1222 COVID-19 vaccine. Sequencing was performed with immunoSEQ multiplex PCR; in TCRdb, only in-frame clones are kept and a portion is missing. The sample comprises some 180,000 clones, 80% to 95% of which are singletons, and 1.9% rests with the top ten. This TCR came from an adult who received the AZD1222 COVID-19 vaccine. The chain is built from TRBV3-1 (or the pseudogene TRBV3-2) and TRBJ2-1, with TRBD2 matching over 12 bases. Specimen: peripheral blood, collected 28 days after the second AZD1222 dose. The CDR3 DNA reads as TGTGCCAGCAGGTCAACTAGCGGGGGGCTGCAAGGGGAGCAGTTCTTC. Amino acid sequence: CASRSTSGGLQGEQFF.